These 17 T cell receptor beta chains were sequenced from one sample in a study of blood T cells in healthy people across ages. A J-beta primer mix and a sample-barcoded 5' primer were used in a second PCR of roughly 6 to 11 cycles. Via MiXCR, TCRdb re-called the 5' RACE reads, giving one row per CDR3 protein. The sample lists over a million distinct CDR3 sequences, 20% to 25% occurring once. These data also formed part of another study, on T cells of mothers and their children.

Sequencing was carried out using blood. The source of these receptors is a girl aged 2-10 years in good health.

The table lists this clonotype with a few counts. The chain recombines TRBV9 with TRBJ1-3, with D possibly TRBD1 on 5 matching bases. The CDR3 loop spans 15 amino acids. Germline assignment: CDR1 SGDLS and CDR2 YYNGEE. V was pared by 0 bases and J by 0 bases, with 7 bases between. CDR3 sequence: CASSVGGNSGNTIYF. For the CDR3, the DNA is TGTGCCAGCAGCGTAGGGGGGAACTCTGGAAACACCATATATTTT.

V and J are TRBV5-5 and TRBJ1-2; possibly TRBD1 for D (5 bases). The germline V gene has CDR1 SGHKS and CDR2 YYEKEE (reference sequence). The CDR3 loop spans 15 amino acids. V dropped 4 bases and J dropped 5 bases, with 18 bases sitting between them. The CDR3 protein is CASSPPLGDGYGYTF. The CDR3, as DNA: TGTGCCAGCAGCCCACCTTTGGGGGACGGATATGGCTACACCTTC. Full variable domain (remainder filled in from reference TRBV5-5 and TRBJ1-2): DAGVTQSPTHLIKTRGQQVTLRCSPISGHKSVSWYQQVLGQGPQFIFQYYEKEERGRGNFPDRFSARQFPNYSSELNVNALLLGDSALYLCASSPPLGDGYGYTFGSGTRLTVV.

This chain connects TRBV4-3 to TRBJ2-5; no clear D. Germline lookup yields CDR1 LGHNA and CDR2 YSLEER. This CDR3 has 14 amino acids. The germline V and J ends were trimmed by 1 base and 3 bases, with 9 bases remaining between them. The CDR3 protein is CASSQGWAEETQYF. CDR3 nucleotide sequence: TGCGCCAGCAGCCAAGGCTGGGCAGAAGAGACCCAGTACTTC.

This sequence joins TRBV25-1 and TRBJ2-3, with a possible D match to TRBD1 (6 bases). The CDR3 extends over 17 amino acids. Germline V gene data show CDR1 as MGHDK and CDR2 as SYGVNS. V lost 1 base and J lost 2, with 16 bases in between. CDR3 sequence: CASSEFGTGQITDTQYF. DNA of the CDR3: TGTGCCAGCAGTGAATTTGGAACGGGACAAATCACAGATACGCAGTATTTT. Full variable domain (rest looked up from reference TRBV25-1 and TRBJ2-3): EADIYQTPRYLVIGTGKKITLECSQTMGHDKMYWYQQDPGMELHLIHYSYGVNSTEKGDLSSESTVSRIRTEHFPLTLESARPSHTSQYLCASSEFGTGQITDTQYFGPGTRLTVL.

This clonotype was seen a few times. The chain uses TRBV29-1 and TRBJ2-1, with D uncertain. Looked up from germline, CDR1 is SQVTM and CDR2 is ANQGSEA. This CDR3 region has 13 residues. Trimming pared 7 bases from V and 7 bases from J, leaving 17 bases between. The CDR3 DNA reads as TGCAGCGAATCTCCCCCGACATCAAATGAGCAGTTCTTC. The encoded protein is CSESPPTSNEQFF.

The chain has TRBV20-1 and TRBJ2-7; 10 bases are a match to TRBD1. From germline, CDR1 is DFQATT and CDR2 SNEGSKA (reference sequence). The J segment lost 3 bases and the V segment lost 7 bases, leaving 6 bases of the junction unmatched. This CDR3 comprises 13 residues. This CDR3 is CSVTRTGGYEQYF. CDR3 coding DNA: TGCAGTGTTACCCGGACAGGGGGCTACGAGCAGTACTTC.

The rearrangement links TRBV9 to TRBJ2-3, with 11 nucleotides matching TRBD2. V was clipped by 3 bases and J by 6 bases; unmatched bases: 6. The CDR3 covers 15 residues. In germline, CDR1 is SGDLS, CDR2 YYNGEE. As DNA, the CDR3 is TGTGCCAGCAGCGAGGGGACTAGCGGCGGGGATACGCAGTATTTT. Translating gives CASSEGTSGGDTQYF.

The chain is built from TRBV5-1 and TRBJ2-7, with a tentative D call TRBD1 (5 bases). Per germline, CDR1 SGHRS and CDR2 YFSETQ. V shed 5 bases and J shed 0 bases, with 15 bases lying between them. This CDR3 spans 15 amino acids. The CDR3 coding sequence is TGCGCCAGCAGGCGAACGACAGTTCCCTCCTACGAGCAGTACTTC. It yields the protein CASRRTTVPSYEQYF.

This clonotype was found a few times. J is TRBJ2-4 and V is TRBV12-5, with a possible D match to TRBD1 (6 bases). The germline CDR1 and CDR2 sequences are LGHNT and FRNRAP. V was shortened by 0 bases and J by 3 bases, with 24 bases between the two germline ends. This CDR3 spans 20 amino acids. CDR3 bases: TGTGCTAGTGGTTTGGTAGACAAATCCTCACAGGGCCGAGGCAAAAACATTCAGTACTTC. Encoded protein: CASGLVDKSSQGRGKNIQYF.

About this clonotype: At one end, the junction sequence differs from germline, possibly due to a read error. This rearrangement joins TRBV9 to TRBJ2-5; 13 nucleotides agree with TRBD2. Germline V gene data show CDR1 as SGDLS and CDR2 as YYNGEE. The CDR3 runs to 18 residues. The CDR3 coding sequence is TGTGCCGGCAGCTCCCGACTAGCGGGGGGCGGTCACCAAGAGACCCAGTACTTC. Its translation is CAGSSRLAGGGHQETQYF. Full variable domain (outside the CDR3, taken from reference TRBV9 and TRBJ2-5): DSGVTQTPKHLITATGQRVTLRCSPRSGDLSVYWYQQSLDQGLQFLIQYYNGEERAKGNILERFSAQQFPDLHSELNLSSLELGDSALYFCAGSSRLAGGGHQETQYFGPGTRLLVL.

The V gene is TRBV7-9, the J gene TRBJ1-5; 7 bases are a match to TRBD1. The trim removed 5 bases at V and 9 bases at J, leaving 13 bases unmatched. Germline V CDR1 and CDR2: SEHNR, FQNEAQ (reference sequence). The CDR3 consists of 15 residues. CDR3 protein: CASSRTGTEVLPQHF. The CDR3 region has the DNA TGTGCCAGCAGCCGAACCGGGACAGAGGTTCTGCCCCAGCATTTT.

The chain is built from TRBV6-1 and TRBJ2-5; 7 bases are a match to TRBD1. The end of the DNA is better explained by TRBJ2-7, so the J call may be wrong. This CDR3 contains 15 residues. Germline-derived CDR1 and CDR2 are MNHNS and SASEGT. Here the CDR3 reads CASSVGRDSSYEQYF. The CDR3 DNA is TGTGCCAGCAGTGTAGGACGGGACAGCTCCTACGAGCAGTACTTC.

This clonotype occurred a few times. Its ends do not fully match the called genes, so a read error is possible. The chain uses TRBV29-1 and TRBJ2-1, with 8 nucleotides matching TRBD2. Per the germline V gene, CDR1 is SQVTM and CDR2 is ANQGSEA. This CDR3 has 13 residues. DNA for the CDR3: TGCAGCGTTGCTAGCGGGTTTTACAATGAGCAATTCTTC. Protein sequence: CSVASGFYNEQFF.

This clonotype was counted a few times. V gene TRBV20-1 combines with J gene TRBJ2-3, with D possibly being TRBD2 (6 bases). Germline V lookup: CDR1 DFQATT, CDR2 SNEGSKA (reference sequence). Deletions cut 6 bases from V and 0 bases from J, with 16 bases between. The CDR3 runs to 15 residues. The CDR3 bases are TGCAGTGCCACCAGGACTATCTCTAGCACAGATACGCAGTATTTT. Amino acid sequence: CSATRTISSTDTQYF.

To note about this clonotype: Compared with germline, one end of the junction differs, possibly owing to a read error. The chain couples TRBV7-3 to TRBJ1-1, with D maybe TRBD1 (6 bases). CDR1 is SGHTA and CDR2 is FQGTGA in the germline V gene. The CDR3 has 14 amino acids. CDR3 region: CASSLGAENTEAFF. The CDR3 coding sequence is TGCGCCAGCAGCTTGGGGGCAGAGAACACTGAAGCTTTCTTT.

This clonotype has a single count. This sequence joins TRBV5-1 and TRBJ1-1, with D unresolved. Germline V gene lookup returns CDR1 SGHRS and CDR2 YFSETQ. With 4 bases removed from V and 0 bases from J, the gap between germline ends came to 13 bases. The CDR3 has 15 residues. DNA of the CDR3: TGCGCCAGCAGCATGGGTTCTTCGGTGAACACTGAAGCTTTCTTT. Protein: CASSMGSSVNTEAFF.

This clonotype showed up just a few times. This chain links TRBV7-6 with TRBJ2-1; tentative D call: TRBD1 (5 bases). The CDR3 has 14 amino acids. Germline-derived CDR1 and CDR2 are SGHVS and FNYEAQ. The germline V and J ends were trimmed by 8 bases and 0 bases, with 11 bases remaining between them. The CDR3 DNA is TGTGCCAGCGTGGAAGACAGCTCCTACAATGAGCAGTTCTTC. It is translated as CASVEDSSYNEQFF.